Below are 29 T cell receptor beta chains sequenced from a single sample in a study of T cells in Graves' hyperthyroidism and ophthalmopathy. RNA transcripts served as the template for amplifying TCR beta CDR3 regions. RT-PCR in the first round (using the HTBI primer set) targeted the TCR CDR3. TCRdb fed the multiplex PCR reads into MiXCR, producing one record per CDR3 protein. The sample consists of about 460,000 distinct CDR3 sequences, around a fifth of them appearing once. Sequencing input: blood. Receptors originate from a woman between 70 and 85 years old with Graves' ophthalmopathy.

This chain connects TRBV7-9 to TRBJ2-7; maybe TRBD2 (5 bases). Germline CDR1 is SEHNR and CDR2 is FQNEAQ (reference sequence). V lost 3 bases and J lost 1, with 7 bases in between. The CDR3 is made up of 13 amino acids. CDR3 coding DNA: TGTGCCAGCAGCTTGGACTTTTCCTACGAGCAGTACTTC. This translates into CASSLDFSYEQYF.

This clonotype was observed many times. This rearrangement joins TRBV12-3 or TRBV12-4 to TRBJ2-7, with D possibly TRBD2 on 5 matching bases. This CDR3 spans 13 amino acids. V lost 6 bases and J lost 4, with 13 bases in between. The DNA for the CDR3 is TGTGCCAGCAGGGGCGGGTCCCCTTACGAGCAGTACTTC. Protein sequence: CASRGGSPYEQYF.

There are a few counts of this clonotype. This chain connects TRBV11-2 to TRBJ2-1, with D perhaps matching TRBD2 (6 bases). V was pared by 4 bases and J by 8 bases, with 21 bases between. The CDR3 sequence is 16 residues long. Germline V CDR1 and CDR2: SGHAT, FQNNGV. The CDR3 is CASSYMGLPGGDEQFF. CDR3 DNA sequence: TGTGCCAGCAGCTATATGGGACTCCCCGGCGGGGATGAGCAGTTCTTC.

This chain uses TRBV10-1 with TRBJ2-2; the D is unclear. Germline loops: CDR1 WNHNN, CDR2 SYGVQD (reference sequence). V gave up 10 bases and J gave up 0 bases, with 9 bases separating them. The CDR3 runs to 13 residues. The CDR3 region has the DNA TGCGCCACCGAGCCCCCGAACACCGGGGAGCTGTTTTTT. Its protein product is CATEPPNTGELFF.

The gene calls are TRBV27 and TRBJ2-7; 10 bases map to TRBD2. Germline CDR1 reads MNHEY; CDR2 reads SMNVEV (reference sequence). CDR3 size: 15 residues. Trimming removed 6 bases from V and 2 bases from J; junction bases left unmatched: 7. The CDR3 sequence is CASSAGLAATYEQYF. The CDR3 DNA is TGTGCCAGCAGCGCCGGACTAGCGGCAACCTACGAGCAGTACTTC.

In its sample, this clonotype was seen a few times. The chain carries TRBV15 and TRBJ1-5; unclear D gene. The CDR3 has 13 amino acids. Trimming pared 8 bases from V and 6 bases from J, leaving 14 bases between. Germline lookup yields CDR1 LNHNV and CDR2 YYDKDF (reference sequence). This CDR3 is CATAPVGIQPQHF. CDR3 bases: TGTGCCACCGCCCCCGTGGGGATTCAGCCCCAGCATTTT.

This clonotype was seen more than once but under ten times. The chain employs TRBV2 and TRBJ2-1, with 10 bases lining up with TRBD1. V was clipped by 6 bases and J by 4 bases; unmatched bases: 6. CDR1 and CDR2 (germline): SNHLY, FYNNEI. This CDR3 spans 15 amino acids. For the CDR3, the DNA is TGTGCCAGCAGGGGAGACAGGGGGCTTTACAATGAGCAGTTCTTC. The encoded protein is CASRGDRGLYNEQFF.

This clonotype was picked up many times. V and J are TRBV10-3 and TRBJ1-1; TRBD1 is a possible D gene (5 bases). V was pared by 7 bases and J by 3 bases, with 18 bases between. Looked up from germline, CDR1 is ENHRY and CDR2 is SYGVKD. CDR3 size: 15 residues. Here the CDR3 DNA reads TGTGCCATCACTAGGGACCCCGCTTATGACACTGAAGCTTTCTTT. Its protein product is CAITRDPAYDTEAFF.

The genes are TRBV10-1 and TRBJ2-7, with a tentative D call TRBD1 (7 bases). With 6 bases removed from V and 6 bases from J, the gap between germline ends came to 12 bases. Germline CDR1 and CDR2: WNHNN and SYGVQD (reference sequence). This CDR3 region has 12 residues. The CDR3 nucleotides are TGCGCCAGCAGCACCCAGGGGGGCGAGCAGTACTTC. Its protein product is CASSTQGGEQYF.

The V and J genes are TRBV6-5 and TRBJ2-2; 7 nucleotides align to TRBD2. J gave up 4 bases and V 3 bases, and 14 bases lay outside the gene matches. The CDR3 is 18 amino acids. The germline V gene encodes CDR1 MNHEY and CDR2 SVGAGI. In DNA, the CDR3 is TGTGCCAGCAGTTATACGGGGTTGGCTAGCGGAAGCACCGGGGAGCTGTTTTTT. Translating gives CASSYTGLASGSTGELFF.

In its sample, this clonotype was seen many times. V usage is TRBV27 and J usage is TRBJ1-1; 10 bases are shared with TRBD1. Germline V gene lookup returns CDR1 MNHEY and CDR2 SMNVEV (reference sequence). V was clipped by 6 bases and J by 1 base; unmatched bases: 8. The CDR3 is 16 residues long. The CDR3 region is CASRRRQGARNTEAFF. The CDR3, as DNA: TGTGCCAGCAGACGACGACAGGGGGCGAGGAACACTGAAGCTTTCTTT.

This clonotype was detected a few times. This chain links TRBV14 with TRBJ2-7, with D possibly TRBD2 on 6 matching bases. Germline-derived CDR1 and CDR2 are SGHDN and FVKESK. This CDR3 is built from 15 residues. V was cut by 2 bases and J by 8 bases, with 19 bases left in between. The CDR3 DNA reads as TGTGCCAGCAGCCAACGGGCTAGCGAACATACGAAGCAGTACTTC. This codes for CASSQRASEHTKQYF.

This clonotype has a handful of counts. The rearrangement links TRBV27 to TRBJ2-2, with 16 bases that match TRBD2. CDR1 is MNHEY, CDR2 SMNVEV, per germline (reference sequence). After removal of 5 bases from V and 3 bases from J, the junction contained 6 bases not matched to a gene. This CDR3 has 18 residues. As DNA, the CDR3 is TGTGCCAGCAGTGCACCGGGACTAGCGGGAGGGGACACCGGGGAGCTGTTTTTT. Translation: CASSAPGLAGGDTGELFF.

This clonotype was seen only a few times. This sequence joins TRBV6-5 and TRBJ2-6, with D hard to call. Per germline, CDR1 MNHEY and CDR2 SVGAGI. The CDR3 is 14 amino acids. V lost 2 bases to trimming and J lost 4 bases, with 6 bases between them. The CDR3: CASSYRLGANVLTF. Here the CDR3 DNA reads TGTGCCAGCAGTTACCGTCTGGGGGCCAACGTCCTGACTTTC.

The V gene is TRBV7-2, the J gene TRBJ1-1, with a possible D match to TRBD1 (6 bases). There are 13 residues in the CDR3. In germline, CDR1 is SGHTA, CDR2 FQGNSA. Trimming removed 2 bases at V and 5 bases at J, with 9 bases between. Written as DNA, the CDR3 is TGTGCCAGCAGCTTACACAGGGATACTGAAGCTTTCTTT. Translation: CASSLHRDTEAFF.

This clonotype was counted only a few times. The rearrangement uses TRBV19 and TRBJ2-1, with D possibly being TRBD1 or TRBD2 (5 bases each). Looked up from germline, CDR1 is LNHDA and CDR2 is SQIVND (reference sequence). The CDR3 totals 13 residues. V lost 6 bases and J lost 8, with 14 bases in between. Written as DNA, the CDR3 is TGTGCCAGTAGCTCCGACTGGGACGATGAGCAGTTCTTC. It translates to CASSSDWDDEQFF.

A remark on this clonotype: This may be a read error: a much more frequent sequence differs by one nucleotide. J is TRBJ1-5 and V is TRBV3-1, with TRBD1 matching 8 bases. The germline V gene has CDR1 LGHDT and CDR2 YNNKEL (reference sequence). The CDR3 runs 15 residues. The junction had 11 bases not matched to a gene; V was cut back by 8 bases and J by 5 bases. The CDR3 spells CASGSTGDLDQPQHF. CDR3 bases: TGTGCCAGCGGTTCGACAGGGGACTTAGATCAGCCCCAGCATTTT.

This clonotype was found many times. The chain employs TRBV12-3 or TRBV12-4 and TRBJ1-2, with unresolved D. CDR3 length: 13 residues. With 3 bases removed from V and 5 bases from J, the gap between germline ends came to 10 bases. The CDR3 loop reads CASSFSQPYGYTF. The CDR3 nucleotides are TGTGCCAGCAGTTTTAGTCAGCCTTATGGCTACACCTTC.

The CDR3 bases are TGCAGTGCTGAAGGAGGACTAGACCCCACCGACGAGCAGTTCTTC. Amino acids: CSAEGGLDPTDEQFF. This chain uses TRBV20-1 with TRBJ2-1, with 7 bases aligning to TRBD2. CDR1 is DFQATT and CDR2 is SNEGSKA in the germline V gene (reference sequence). The CDR3 runs 15 residues. The V and J ends lost 5 bases and 10 bases, in that order; junction bases with no gene match: 17.

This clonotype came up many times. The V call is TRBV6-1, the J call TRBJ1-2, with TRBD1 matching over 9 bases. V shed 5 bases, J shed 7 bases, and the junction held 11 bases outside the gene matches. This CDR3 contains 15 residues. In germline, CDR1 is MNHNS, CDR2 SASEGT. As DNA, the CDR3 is TGTGCCAGCAGTTCCTGGACAGGGGAGTCGCGTGGCTACACCTTC. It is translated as CASSSWTGESRGYTF.

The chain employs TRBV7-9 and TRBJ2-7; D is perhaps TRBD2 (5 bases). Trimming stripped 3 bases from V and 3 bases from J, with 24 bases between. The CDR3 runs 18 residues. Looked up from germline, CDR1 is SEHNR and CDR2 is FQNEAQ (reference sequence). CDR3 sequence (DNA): TGTGCCAGCAGCTTTCAAACGACTCCGGGAATTAGAGGCTACGAGCAGTACTTC. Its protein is CASSFQTTPGIRGYEQYF.

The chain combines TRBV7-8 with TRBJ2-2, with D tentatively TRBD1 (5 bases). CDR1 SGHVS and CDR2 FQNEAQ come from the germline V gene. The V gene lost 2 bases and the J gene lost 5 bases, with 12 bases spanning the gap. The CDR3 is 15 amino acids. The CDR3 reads CASSLSTDPTGELFF. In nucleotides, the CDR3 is TGTGCCAGCAGCTTATCGACAGACCCAACCGGGGAGCTGTTTTTT.

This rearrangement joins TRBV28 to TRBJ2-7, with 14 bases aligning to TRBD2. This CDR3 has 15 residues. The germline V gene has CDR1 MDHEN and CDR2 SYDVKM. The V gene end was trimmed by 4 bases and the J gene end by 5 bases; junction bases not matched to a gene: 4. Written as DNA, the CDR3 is TGTGCCAGCAGTTGGTGGACTAGCGGGAGGAACGAGCAGTACTTC. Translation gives CASSWWTSGRNEQYF. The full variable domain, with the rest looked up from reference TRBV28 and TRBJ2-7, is DVKVTQSSRYLVKRTGEKVFLECVQDMDHENMFWYRQDPGLGLRLIYFSYDVKMKEKGDIPEGYSVSREKKERFSLILESASTNQTSMYLCASSWWTSGRNEQYFGPGTRLTVT.

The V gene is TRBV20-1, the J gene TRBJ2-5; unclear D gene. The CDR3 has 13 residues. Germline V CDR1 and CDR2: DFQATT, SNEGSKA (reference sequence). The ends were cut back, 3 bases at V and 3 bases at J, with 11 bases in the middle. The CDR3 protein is CSASFQTKETQYF. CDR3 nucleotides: TGCAGTGCTAGTTTCCAGACCAAAGAGACCCAGTACTTC.

The CDR3 bases are TGTGCCAGTGGCCGACTAGCGGGAGGGTCCACCGGGGAGCTGTTTTTT. This translates into CASGRLAGGSTGELFF. J is TRBJ2-2 and V is TRBV19, with 14 bases fitting TRBD2. CDR1 and CDR2 (germline): LNHDA, SQIVND (reference sequence). The CDR3 has 16 residues. Losses at the gene ends were 8 bases for V and 4 bases for J; bases not matched to a gene: 6.

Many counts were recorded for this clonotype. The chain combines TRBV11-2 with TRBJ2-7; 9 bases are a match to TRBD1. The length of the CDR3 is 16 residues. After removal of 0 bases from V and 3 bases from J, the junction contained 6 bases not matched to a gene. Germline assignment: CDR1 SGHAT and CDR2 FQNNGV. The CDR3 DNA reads TGTGCCAGCAGCTTAGATATAGGACAGGGGAACTACGAGCAGTACTTC. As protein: CASSLDIGQGNYEQYF.

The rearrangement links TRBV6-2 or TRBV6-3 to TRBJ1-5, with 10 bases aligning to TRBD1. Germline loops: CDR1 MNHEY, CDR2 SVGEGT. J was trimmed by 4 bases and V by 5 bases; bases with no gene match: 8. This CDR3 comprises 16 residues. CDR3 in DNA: TGTGCCAGCAGTAACGCCGGGACAGGGGTAAATCAGCCCCAGCATTTT. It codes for CASSNAGTGVNQPQHF.

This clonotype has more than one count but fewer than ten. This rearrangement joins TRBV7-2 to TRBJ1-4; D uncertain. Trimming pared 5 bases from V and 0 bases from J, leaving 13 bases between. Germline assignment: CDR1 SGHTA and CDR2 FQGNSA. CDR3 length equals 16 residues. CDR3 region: CASSVTATATNEKLFF. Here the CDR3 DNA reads TGTGCCAGCAGCGTTACAGCTACAGCAACTAATGAAAAACTGTTTTTT.

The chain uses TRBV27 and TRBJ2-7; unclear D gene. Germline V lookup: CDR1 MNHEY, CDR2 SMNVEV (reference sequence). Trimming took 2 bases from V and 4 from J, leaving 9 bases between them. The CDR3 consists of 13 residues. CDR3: CASSLVTGYEQYF. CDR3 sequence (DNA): TGTGCCAGCAGTTTAGTGACTGGGTACGAGCAGTACTTC.